The 28 T cell receptor beta chains below come from one sample, sequenced in a study of vaccination effects on CD4 cells after COVID-19. Which antigens these TCRs recognize remains unknown. Profiled with immunoSEQ multiplex PCR; TCRdb holds only in-frame clones, not every one. The sample includes about 41,000 clones, around 77% seen only once; the top ten take 2.9%. Antigen-specific CD4+ T cells expanded by the ViraFEST assay with viral peptide pools were then sequenced. Cells that had been cultured for ten to eleven days were the source of isolated CD4+ T cells. Nobody among the vaccine recipients had prior SARS-CoV-2 infection (nucleocapsid antibodies were negative). The source material was CD4+ T cells from PBMCs cultured with HCoV-NL63 spike peptides, sampled before COVID-19 vaccination. All receptors derive from a human donor who received a COVID-19 vaccine.

The chain uses TRBV27 and TRBJ1-2; the match to TRBD1 covers 9 bases. The V segment lost 5 bases and the J segment 7 bases; nucleotides outside the gene matches: 8. CDR1 and CDR2 (germline): MNHEY, SMNVEV (reference sequence). CDR3 size: 14 residues. Here the CDR3 DNA reads TGTGCCAGCAGTCCCCAAGGGACAGGGCCTGGCTACACCTTC. This translates into CASSPQGTGPGYTF.

The chain has TRBV2 and TRBJ2-6, with D tentatively TRBD2 (6 bases). The CDR3 runs 13 residues. Trimming cost V 7 bases and J 2 bases, with 6 bases left between them. Germline CDR1 is SNHLY and CDR2 is FYNNEI. CDR3 in amino acids: CASTSAGANVLTF. The CDR3 nucleotides are TGTGCCAGCACTAGCGCTGGGGCCAACGTCCTGACTTTC. The variable domain in full, completed from reference TRBV2 and TRBJ2-6, reads EPEVTQTPSHQVTQMGQEVILRCVPISNHLYFYWYRQILGQKVEFLVSFYNNEISEKSEIFDDQFSVERPDGSNFTLKIRSTKLEDSAMYFCASTSAGANVLTFGAGSRLTVL.

The rearrangement links TRBV6-4 to TRBJ2-6; a possible D gene is TRBD1 (5 bases). The CDR3 is made up of 15 amino acids. V lost 4 bases and J lost 3, with 10 bases in between. Germline CDR1 MRHNA, CDR2 SNTAGT. The CDR3: CASSGQGGGANVLTF. The CDR3 DNA follows: TGTGCCAGCAGTGGCCAGGGTGGTGGGGCCAACGTCCTGACTTTC.

Written as DNA, the CDR3 is TGTGCCAGCAGCCCCGAACTACGGGGAAACACCATATATTTT. It yields the protein CASSPELRGNTIYF. The chain employs TRBV14 and TRBJ1-3; D remains ambiguous. The CDR3 totals 14 residues. Per germline, CDR1 SGHDN and CDR2 FVKESK. Trimming pared 4 bases from V and 4 bases from J, leaving 11 bases between.

The count of this clone is one. The V gene is TRBV27, the J gene TRBJ2-1; 11 bases line up with TRBD1. V was clipped by 3 bases and J by 4 bases; unmatched bases: 8. Looked up from germline, CDR1 is MNHEY and CDR2 is SMNVEV (reference sequence). This CDR3 has 17 amino acids. As DNA, the CDR3 is TGTGCCAGCAGTTTGTCCCGGGACAGGGGGTATTACAATGAGCAGTTCTTC. Its protein product is CASSLSRDRGYYNEQFF.

A few counts support this clone. V is TRBV6-2 or TRBV6-3 and J is TRBJ2-7; TRBD1 matches at 9 bases. V was clipped by 2 bases and J by 0 bases; unmatched bases: 14. The germline V gene has CDR1 MNHEY and CDR2 SVGEGT. CDR3 size: 19 residues. The CDR3: CASSYRNWGRTGDSYEQYV. CDR3 coding DNA: TGTGCCAGCAGTTACCGGAACTGGGGTAGGACAGGGGACTCCTACGAGCAGTACGTC.

The chain recombines TRBV15 with TRBJ2-1; the match to TRBD2 covers 8 bases. The CDR3 extends over 17 amino acids. Unmatched junction bases numbered 6, after V lost 2 bases and J lost 0 bases. The germline gives CDR1 LNHNV, CDR2 YYDKDF (reference sequence). This chain's CDR3 is CATSRNSGASSYNEQFF. For the CDR3, the DNA is TGTGCCACCAGCAGAAATAGCGGGGCGAGCTCCTACAATGAGCAGTTCTTC.

This sequence joins TRBV27 and TRBJ1-6; 7 bases are shared with TRBD1. Germline V gives CDR1 MNHEY, CDR2 SMNVEV (reference sequence). This CDR3 is built from 16 residues. The V gene end was trimmed by 5 bases and the J gene end by 7 bases; junction bases not matched to a gene: 11. CDR3 bases: TGTGCCAGCAGTAAAAAGATCGGGACAGAGAATTCACCCCTCCACTTT. This translates into CASSKKIGTENSPLHF.

This chain links TRBV7-9 with TRBJ1-2; TRBD1 matches at 7 bases. The V gene end was trimmed by 4 bases and the J gene end by 4 bases; junction bases not matched to a gene: 12. In germline, CDR1 is SEHNR, CDR2 FQNEAQ (reference sequence). This CDR3 comprises 16 residues. For the CDR3, the DNA is TGTGCCAGCAGCTCTACCCGACAGGGAAAACCCTATGGCTACACCTTC. This sequence encodes CASSSTRQGKPYGYTF. Drawing the rest from reference TRBV7-9 and TRBJ1-2, the complete variable domain is DTGVSQNPRHKITKRGQNVTFRCDPISEHNRLYWYRQTLGQGPEFLTYFQNEAQLEKSRLLSDRFSAERPKGSFSTLEIQRTEQGDSAMYLCASSSTRQGKPYGYTFGSGTRLTVV.

The V gene is TRBV27, the J gene TRBJ1-1; 7 nucleotides match TRBD1. The CDR3 extends over 13 amino acids. Germline values: CDR1 MNHEY, CDR2 SMNVEV (reference sequence). V shed 4 bases and J 5 bases; nucleotides not matched to a gene: 4. DNA of the CDR3: TGTGCCAGCAGTTCAAACAGGGGTACTGAAGCTTTCTTT. Translation: CASSSNRGTEAFF.

The chain is built from TRBV30 and TRBJ1-2, with a weak D call TRBD1 (5 bases). This CDR3 comprises 14 residues. CDR1 and CDR2 (germline): GTSNPN, SVGIG (reference sequence). V shed 1 base and J shed 4 bases, with 13 bases lying between them. CDR3 amino acids: CAWSGGGEGYGYTF. CDR3 bases: TGTGCCTGGAGTGGCGGAGGGGAGGGCTATGGCTACACCTTC.

The CDR3 DNA is TGTGCCAGCAGTACACAGGGGGCAAGTTACAATGAGCAGTTCTTC. The encoded protein is CASSTQGASYNEQFF. V is TRBV6-2 or TRBV6-3 and J is TRBJ2-1, with TRBD1 matching 9 bases. Trimming removed 5 bases from V and 4 bases from J; junction bases left unmatched: 6. There are 15 residues in the CDR3. Germline V gene data show CDR1 as MNHEY and CDR2 as SVGEGT.

This chain connects TRBV28 to TRBJ1-6; 7 nucleotides agree with TRBD1. V lost 5 bases to trimming and J lost 6 bases; unmatched junction nucleotides: 7. The CDR3 runs to 15 residues. CDR1 is MDHEN, CDR2 SYDVKM, per germline. The CDR3 bases are TGTGCCAGCAGTCTAAGACAGGGTACTAATTCACCCCTCCACTTT. This codes for CASSLRQGTNSPLHF.

This rearrangement joins TRBV4-2 to TRBJ1-1, with D possibly being TRBD1 (5 bases). V gave up 1 base and J gave up 6 bases, with 12 bases separating them. This CDR3 spans 14 amino acids. Per the germline V gene, CDR1 is LGHNA and CDR2 is YNFKEQ. CDR3 bases: TGTGCCAGCAGCCAAGGGACCGGGGCGGCTGAAGCTTTCTTT. It specifies CASSQGTGAAEAFF.

The DNA of the CDR3 is TGTGCCAGCAGCCGTCACGGGGCGGAGGGGAGGTATGGAGAGGAGACCCAGTACTTC. This translates into CASSRHGAEGRYGEETQYF. This sequence joins TRBV7-8 and TRBJ2-5; D may be TRBD2 (6 bases). Germline CDR1 is SGHVS and CDR2 is FQNEAQ. V shed 5 bases and J shed 5 bases, with 30 bases lying between them. The CDR3 contains 19 residues. Drawing the rest from reference TRBV7-8 and TRBJ2-5, the complete variable domain is GAGVSQSPRYKVAKRGQDVALRCDPISGHVSLFWYQQALGQGPEFLTYFQNEAQLDKSGLPSDRFFAERPEGSVSTLKIQRTQQEDSAVYLCASSRHGAEGRYGEETQYFGPGTRLLVL.

The chain combines TRBV5-4 with TRBJ2-5, with 13 nucleotides matching TRBD2. J lost 5 bases, V lost 1 base, and 2 bases had no gene match. CDR1 SGHNT and CDR2 YYREEE come from the germline V gene (reference sequence). This CDR3 has 15 amino acids. The CDR3 DNA reads TGTGCCAGCAGCTTGACTAGCGGGGGGGCCGAGACCCAGTACTTC. It yields the protein CASSLTSGGAETQYF.

The chain recombines TRBV6-6 with TRBJ2-1; 7 bases match TRBD1. The germline gives CDR1 MNHNY, CDR2 SVGAGI (reference sequence). Germline trimming cut 4 bases from V and 6 bases from J; bases unmatched to any gene: 9. The CDR3 totals 15 residues. The CDR3 here is CASSWAGTALNEQFF. The CDR3 coding sequence is TGTGCCAGCAGTTGGGCCGGGACAGCCCTCAATGAGCAGTTCTTC.

Note on this clone: The identical CDR3 is also encoded by other nucleotide sequences in the sample. V and J are TRBV18 and TRBJ1-5; D gene ambiguous. From germline, CDR1 is KGHSH and CDR2 LQKENI. Trimming took off 1 base at V and 0 bases at J, with 4 bases between the two ends. The length of the CDR3 is 14 residues. The CDR3 nucleotides read TGTGCCAGCTCACCACAGGGTAGCAATCAGCCCCAGCATTTT. It encodes CASSPQGSNQPQHF.

The chain has TRBV2 and TRBJ1-5, with D maybe TRBD1 (6 bases). V was pared by 4 bases and J by 3 bases, with 28 bases between. Germline V lookup: CDR1 SNHLY, CDR2 FYNNEI. This CDR3 comprises 20 residues. The CDR3 region is CASSVLRTVPFRASNQPQHF. In nucleotides, the CDR3 is TGTGCCAGCAGTGTACTAAGGACAGTCCCCTTCAGGGCCTCCAATCAGCCCCAGCATTTT.

V is TRBV4-1 and J is TRBJ1-5; TRBD1 is a possible D gene (5 bases). Germline V gene data show CDR1 as MGHRA and CDR2 as YSYEKL. V lost 0 bases to trimming and J lost 7 bases, with 13 bases between them. The CDR3 contains 15 residues. CDR3 DNA: TGCGCCAGCAGCCAAGATGGGGCCATTCGACAGCCCCAGCATTTT. Translation: CASSQDGAIRQPQHF.

The rearrangement joins TRBV2 to TRBJ1-3; TRBD1 is a possible D gene (5 bases). From germline, CDR1 is SNHLY and CDR2 FYNNEI. There are 16 residues in the CDR3. Between the trimmed V and J ends, which lost 2 bases and 4 bases, there was a span of 15 bases. The CDR3 coding sequence is TGTGCCAGCAGTGAACGGGGGGTAGTCTCCGGAAACACCATATATTTT. Translation: CASSERGVVSGNTIYF.

This chain joins TRBV5-1 and TRBJ2-2; no clear D gene. V gave up 2 bases and J gave up 1 base, with 9 bases separating them. This CDR3 contains 15 residues. Germline assignment: CDR1 SGHRS and CDR2 YFSETQ. The CDR3 loop reads CASSFRTVNTGELFF. The CDR3 region has the DNA TGCGCCAGCAGCTTCCGGACGGTGAACACCGGGGAGCTGTTTTTT.

The rearrangement uses TRBV7-9 and TRBJ1-1; D is unresolved. The CDR3 length is 13 residues. Looked up from germline, CDR1 is SEHNR and CDR2 is FQNEAQ (reference sequence). V was trimmed by 0 bases and J by 7 bases, leaving 9 bases between them. This chain's CDR3 is CASSLAGRNEAFF. The CDR3 bases are TGTGCCAGCAGCTTAGCGGGGAGAAATGAAGCTTTCTTT.

The chain links TRBV29-1 to TRBJ2-3; D gene unclear. CDR1 and CDR2 from the germline V gene are SQVTM and ANQGSEA. Trimming took off 3 bases at V and 2 bases at J, with 9 bases between the two ends. The length of the CDR3 is 13 residues. The CDR3 is CSVDHPFTDTQYF. In DNA, the CDR3 is TGCAGCGTTGACCACCCTTTCACAGATACGCAGTATTTT.

This clone was recorded a few times. V usage is TRBV5-1 and J usage is TRBJ2-2, with D possibly matching TRBD1 (6 bases). Germline CDR1 SGHRS, CDR2 YFSETQ. V was clipped by 1 base and J by 1 base, with 11 bases between them. There are 16 residues in the CDR3. This CDR3 reads CASSLNRERNTGELFF. For the CDR3, the DNA is TGCGCCAGCAGCTTGAACAGGGAGAGGAACACCGGGGAGCTGTTTTTT.

The J gene is TRBJ2-7, the V gene TRBV18; TRBD1 agrees at 7 bases. This CDR3 spans 13 amino acids. J lost 7 bases, V lost 3 bases, and 6 bases had no gene match. Germline CDR1 and CDR2: KGHSH and LQKENI. The CDR3 reads CASSPTGTGEQYV. CDR3 sequence (DNA): TGTGCCAGCTCACCGACAGGGACGGGGGAGCAGTACGTC.

The rearrangement joins TRBV2 to TRBJ1-2, with D possibly matching TRBD1 (5 bases). In germline, CDR1 is SNHLY, CDR2 FYNNEI. CDR3 length equals 14 residues. V shed 5 bases and J shed 0 bases, with 10 bases lying between them. The CDR3 DNA reads TGTGCCAGCAGTTTCCAAGGGGCTAACTATGGCTACACCTTC. This codes for CASSFQGANYGYTF. The full variable domain, its missing parts supplied by reference TRBV2 and TRBJ1-2, is EPEVTQTPSHQVTQMGQEVILRCVPISNHLYFYWYRQILGQKVEFLVSFYNNEISEKSEIFDDQFSVERPDGSNFTLKIRSTKLEDSAMYFCASSFQGANYGYTFGSGTRLTVV.

This clone turned up a few times. The gene calls are TRBV4-1 and TRBJ2-6, with unresolved D. The CDR3 length is 18 residues. The germline V gene has CDR1 MGHRA and CDR2 YSYEKL. The germline V and J ends were trimmed by 2 bases and 0 bases, with 14 bases remaining between them. The CDR3 sequence: CASSQLDMIPSGANVLTF. The CDR3 DNA sequence: TGCGCCAGCAGCCAACTAGACATGATTCCCTCTGGGGCCAACGTCCTGACTTTC.